The next 5 T cell receptor beta chains were all read from a single sample in a study of T cell repertoires in cytomegalovirus infection. Each CDR3 protein gets one entry after TCRdb re-called the reads with MiXCR. The sample holds about 89,000 distinct CDR3 sequences, about 29% seen once. No antigens are known for them. Sequenced material: CD8+ T cells from cultured PBMCs, taken from culture after CMV antigen stimulation. The receptors were sampled from a human donor in good health (CMV status not recorded). Some clones in this sample may be carry-over from other donors' samples.

This clonotype was observed a handful of times. The V and J genes are TRBV7-3 and TRBJ1-2, with D possibly being TRBD1 (5 bases). This CDR3 contains 14 residues. The germline gives CDR1 SGHTA, CDR2 FQGTGA. V shed 5 bases and J shed 3 bases, with 13 bases lying between them. Here the CDR3 DNA reads TGTGCCAGCAGCCAACTTGGAGGGGACTATGGCTACACCTTC. Protein product: CASSQLGGDYGYTF. The full variable domain, completed using reference TRBV7-3 and TRBJ1-2, is GAGVSQTPSNKVTEKGKYVELRCDPISGHTALYWYRQSLGQGPEFLIYFQGTGAADDSGLPNDRFFAVRPEGSVSTLKIQRTERGDSAVYLCASSQLGGDYGYTFGSGTRLTVV.

V gene TRBV30 combines with J gene TRBJ1-5, with a weak D call TRBD1 (5 bases). Trimming left V 0 bases short and J 3 bases short, with 15 bases between. This CDR3 region has 16 residues. The germline V gene encodes CDR1 GTSNPN and CDR2 SVGIG (reference sequence). The DNA of the CDR3 is TGTGCCTGGAGTGTACGGTGGCTGGGGGACAATCAGCCCCAGCATTTT. This encodes CAWSVRWLGDNQPQHF.

This clonotype has at least ten counts. The chain recombines TRBV7-9 with TRBJ1-5, with 8 bases identical to TRBD1. V trimming: 3 bases; J trimming: 8 bases; junction bases outside the gene matches: 6. Germline lookup yields CDR1 SEHNR and CDR2 FQNEAQ (reference sequence). This CDR3 comprises 14 residues. The CDR3 is CASSFGQGGEPQHF. The CDR3 DNA reads TGTGCCAGCAGCTTTGGACAGGGTGGTGAGCCCCAGCATTTT.

This sequence joins TRBV12-3 or TRBV12-4 and TRBJ2-3; weak D call: TRBD2 (5 bases). The CDR3 length is 16 residues. V shed 3 bases and J shed 0 bases, with 13 bases lying between them. CDR3: CASSFPGAASTDTQYF. CDR3 in DNA: TGTGCCAGCAGTTTCCCTGGAGCGGCTAGCACAGATACGCAGTATTTT.

The sample holds one count of this clonotype. The rearrangement links TRBV25-1 to TRBJ2-7, with D possibly being TRBD2 (6 bases). This CDR3 region has 13 residues. V was shortened by 4 bases and J by 5 bases, with 12 bases between the two germline ends. Germline V gene data show CDR1 as MGHDK and CDR2 as SYGVNS. CDR3 in amino acids: CASSVSREDEQYF. DNA for the CDR3: TGTGCCAGCAGTGTCTCGAGGGAGGACGAGCAGTACTTC.